Listed below are T cell receptor beta chains from one sample, sequenced in a study of read filtering for tumor transcriptome and immune sequencing. TCRdb used MiXCR to reprocess the reads, holding one entry per CDR3 protein. Of 8,000 to 10,000 distinct CDR3 sequences listed, about 15% are singletons. Sequencing was performed on a population of CD138-negative cells sorted from bone marrow. These receptors were obtained from a donor at least 40 years old with multiple myeloma. CDR3s include the opening cysteine and the closing phenylalanine or tryptophan. A D gene is named only where the DNA matches it firmly. Clone sizes are given selectively: once, few, many, or a class where the clone is expanded.

size: many; D: TRBD1; V: TRBV7-7; J: TRBJ2-2; CDR3: CASSPRTGWAGELFF; DNA: TGTGCTAGCAGCCCGAGGACAGGGTGGGCCGGGGAGCTGTTTTTT
size: medium-sized; D: TRBD1; V: TRBV6-4; J: TRBJ2-1; CDR3: CASIGQGADNEQFF; DNA: TGTGCCAGCATCGGACAGGGGGCCGACAATGAGCAGTTCTTC
size: many; D: TRBD2; V: TRBV11-2; J: TRBJ2-7; CDR3: CASSLLISGSSYEQYF; DNA: TGTGCCAGCAGCTTACTAATTAGCGGGAGCTCCTACGAGCAGTACTTC
size: -; D: -; V: TRBV7-8; J: TRBJ2-1; CDR3: CASSPSAAADEQFF; DNA: TGTGCCAGCAGCCCGTCAGCGGCCGCGGATGAGCAGTTCTTC
size: -; D: TRBD2; V: TRBV20-1; J: TRBJ2-1; CDR3: CSADTKASGYDEQFF; DNA: TGCAGTGCGGACACAAAGGCTAGCGGATACGATGAGCAGTTCTTC
size: many; D: -; V: TRBV18; J: TRBJ2-7; CDR3: CASSPSFEGLSPEQYF; DNA: TGTGCCAGCTCACCCTCCTTCGAGGGCCTCTCCCCCGAGCAGTACTTC
size: many; D: -; V: TRBV2; J: TRBJ1-1; CDR3: CASSEGGIMNTEAFF; DNA: TGTGCCAGCAGTGAGGGTGGGATCATGAACACTGAAGCTTTCTTT
size: many; D: TRBD1; V: TRBV20-1; J: TRBJ2-6; CDR3: CSATRQGNSGANVLTF; DNA: TGCAGTGCCACCCGACAGGGTAACTCTGGGGCCAACGTCCTGACTTTC
size: many; D: TRBD1; V: TRBV7-8; J: TRBJ1-1; CDR3: CASSLAQGARTEAFF; DNA: TGTGCCAGCAGCTTAGCGCAGGGGGCCCGAACTGAAGCTTTCTTT
size: many; D: -; V: TRBV7-9; J: TRBJ1-2; CDR3: CASSLEQASGYTF; DNA: TGTGCCAGCAGCTTAGAGCAGGCTTCCGGCTACACCTTC
size: many; D: TRBD2; V: TRBV23-1; J: TRBJ2-3; CDR3: CASSHPMRPCGGSPDTQYF; DNA: TGCGCCAGCAGTCATCCAATGCGCCCCTGCGGGGGGAGTCCAGATACGCAGTATTTT
size: medium-sized; D: -; V: TRBV7-6; J: TRBJ2-1; CDR3: CASSPGGSEQFF; DNA: TGTGCCAGCAGCCCCGGAGGGAGTGAGCAGTTCTTC
size: medium-sized; D: TRBD2; V: TRBV6-5; J: TRBJ2-1; CDR3: CASSRDYDNEQFF; DNA: TGTGCCAGCAGCCGGGACTACGACAATGAGCAGTTCTTC
size: -; D: TRBD2; V: TRBV7-3; J: TRBJ2-1; CDR3: CASSYGAGGPFNEQFF; DNA: TGTGCCAGCAGTTATGGGGCGGGGGGGCCCTTCAATGAGCAGTTCTTC
size: -; D: -; V: TRBV7-9; J: TRBJ1-5; CDR3: CASSSSGLKDSFPPHF; DNA: TGTGCCAGCAGCTCTAGCGGCTTAAAGGACTCTTTCCCCCCGCATTTT
size: many; D: -; V: TRBV5-1; J: TRBJ1-1; CDR3: CASSLARGGDTEAFF; DNA: TGCGCCAGCAGCTTGGCTCGCGGTGGGGACACTGAAGCTTTCTTT
size: -; D: -; V: TRBV2; J: TRBJ1-2; CDR3: CASTGGRFYTF; DNA: TGTGCCAGCACCGGTGGCAGGTTCTACACCTTC
size: many; D: TRBD2; V: TRBV6-1; J: TRBJ2-5; CDR3: CASSLTTSVVETQYF; DNA: TGTGCCAGCAGTTTGACCACTAGCGTTGTAGAGACCCAGTACTTC
size: -; D: -; V: TRBV7-9; J: TRBJ1-4; CDR3: CTSMGPTEKLFF; DNA: TGTACCAGCATGGGGCCCACGGAAAAACTGTTTTTT
size: medium-sized; D: -; V: TRBV28; J: TRBJ2-1; CDR3: CASSLVPQLGQFF; DNA: TGTGCCAGCAGTTTGGTGCCTCAACTCGGGCAGTTCTTC
size: -; D: TRBD1; V: TRBV2; J: TRBJ1-1; CDR3: CASSEALGTGGTEAFF; DNA: TGTGCCAGCAGTGAAGCGCTGGGGACAGGGGGTACTGAAGCTTTCTTT
size: medium-sized; D: -; V: TRBV7-3; J: TRBJ2-3; CDR3: CASSPDTDTQYF; DNA: TGTGCCAGCAGCCCCGACACAGATACGCAGTATTTT